Listed below are T cell receptor beta chains from one sample, sequenced in a study of early stage breast cancer tumors. Profiling relied on immunoSEQ multiplex PCR, and the TCRdb table lists in-frame clones only, not all of them. The sample records tens of thousands of clones, 76% being singletons. The sample consisted of blood. Source of these receptors: a person in their sixties with breast cancer. Both conserved end residues are part of each CDR3. A D gene is named only where the DNA matches it firmly. Size is stated for part of the rows, as once, few or many counts, or as a class when the clone is expanded.

J gene	clone size	V gene	D gene	CDR3 protein	CDR3 DNA
TRBJ1-4	.	TRBV6-1	TRBD1	CASSPDRVSEKLFF	TGTGCCAGCAGTCCTGACAGGGTTAGTGAAAAACTGTTTTTT
TRBJ2-1	.	TRBV4-1	.	CASSDAGSYNEQFF	TGCGCCAGCAGCGACGCGGGCTCCTACAATGAGCAGTTCTTC
TRBJ1-5	.	TRBV2	TRBD1	CASSRETGGLNQPQHF	TGTGCCAGCAGCCGGGAGACAGGGGGACTCAATCAGCCCCAGCATTTT
TRBJ2-7	.	TRBV4-1	TRBD1	CASSWTGAAAGQWEQYF	TGCGCCAGCAGCTGGACAGGGGCGGCAGCGGGGCAGTGGGAGCAGTACTTC
TRBJ2-3	.	TRBV7-6	TRBD1	CASSTQGDTQYF	TGTGCCAGCAGCACACAGGGGGATACGCAGTATTTT
TRBJ2-1	.	TRBV21-1	.	CASSKDRDRTTYNEQFF	TGTGCCAGCAGCAAAGACAGGGACAGGACTACCTACAATGAGCAGTTCTTC
TRBJ2-7	.	TRBV11-3	.	CASSFGVSNEQYF	TGTGCCAGCAGCTTCGGGGTATCCAACGAGCAGTACTTC
TRBJ1-2	.	TRBV6-5	.	CASSYRQPNYGYTF	TGTGCCAGCAGTTATCGGCAGCCCAACTATGGCTACACCTTC
TRBJ2-2	.	TRBV2	.	CASSPQNTGELFF	TGTGCCAGCAGCCCCCAGAACACCGGGGAGCTGTTTTTT
TRBJ1-1	.	TRBV19	.	CASSWSTRSNTEAFF	TGTGCCAGTAGTTGGTCGACTAGGAGTAACACTGAAGCTTTCTTT
TRBJ1-4	.	TRBV2	.	CASSPRLGEKLFF	TGTGCCAGCAGCCCACGGTTAGGGGAAAAACTGTTTTTT
TRBJ2-7	.	TRBV6-5	.	CASSYGQGTVYEQYF	TGTGCCAGCAGTTACGGGCAGGGTACGGTTTACGAGCAGTACTTC
TRBJ2-3	.	TRBV7-3	TRBD2	CASSLEAGGRTDTQYF	TGTGCCAGCAGTCTTGAAGCGGGGGGCCGCACAGATACGCAGTATTTT
TRBJ2-1	.	TRBV5-4	.	CASSPDRNSYNEQFF	TGTGCCAGCAGCCCCGACAGAAACTCCTACAATGAGCAGTTCTTC
TRBJ2-3	.	TRBV5-1	TRBD2	CASSLEGTSGVGTDTQYF	TGCGCCAGCAGCTTGGAGGGGACTAGCGGGGTGGGGACAGATACGCAGTATTTT
TRBJ1-6	.	TRBV7-9	.	CASSSIGLGSGNSPLHF	TGTGCCAGCAGCTCCATAGGGCTCGGTAGCGGGAATTCACCCCTCCACTTT
TRBJ2-7	.	TRBV2	.	CTSSGRGTVYEQYF	TGTACCAGCAGCGGGCGGGGTACGGTCTACGAGCAGTACTTC
TRBJ2-1	.	TRBV5-8	TRBD2	CASSSGLAGGGEQFF	TGTGCCAGCAGCTCCGGACTAGCGGGAGGGGGTGAGCAGTTCTTC
TRBJ2-1	.	TRBV2	TRBD2	CASSVTGGQFF	TGTGCCAGCAGTGTAACGGGAGGGCAGTTCTTC
TRBJ2-3	few	TRBV5-1	.	CASSPGRSTDTQYF	TGCGCCAGCAGTCCGGGACGGAGCACAGATACGCAGTATTTT
TRBJ1-6	.	TRBV6-7	.	CASSYTRPGGANDSPLHF	TGTGCCAGCAGTTACACCCGACCCGGGGGGGCAAATGATTCACCCCTCCACTTT
TRBJ1-5	.	TRBV6-1	.	CATGGLYSNQPQHF	TGTGCCACCGGGGGACTTTATAGCAATCAGCCCCAGCATTTT
TRBJ1-6	.	TRBV15	.	CATAWDSGSPLHF	TGTGCCACCGCATGGGACTCTGGTTCACCCCTCCACTTT
TRBJ2-5	.	TRBV5-5	TRBD1	CASRKGQVQETQYF	TGTGCCAGCAGGAAGGGACAGGTCCAAGAGACCCAGTACTTC
TRBJ2-7	.	TRBV6-1	TRBD2	CASSSLAGTYEQYF	TGTGCCAGCAGTTCACTAGCGGGAACCTACGAGCAGTACTTC
TRBJ2-5	.	TRBV11-2	TRBD2	CASSRGGQTETQYF	TGTGCCAGCAGCCGGGGGGGGCAGACGGAGACCCAGTACTTC
TRBJ1-1	.	TRBV4-1	.	CASSQSRLHWNTEAFF	TGCGCCAGCAGCCAAAGCCGCCTTCATTGGAACACTGAAGCTTTCTTT
TRBJ2-5	.	TRBV7-8	.	CASSLVRGWQETQYF	TGTGCCAGCAGCTTAGTGCGGGGATGGCAAGAGACCCAGTACTTC
TRBJ2-5	.	TRBV19	.	CASSMRSGQETQYF	TGTGCCAGTAGTATGAGGTCCGGCCAAGAGACCCAGTACTTC
TRBJ2-1	.	TRBV11-3	TRBD2	CASSLETAGGGNEQFF	TGTGCCAGCAGCTTAGAGACGGCGGGAGGAGGGAATGAGCAGTTCTTC
TRBJ1-1	.	TRBV27	.	CAMTRINMNTEAFF	TGTGCCATGACAAGAATTAACATGAACACTGAAGCTTTCTTT
TRBJ2-5	.	TRBV5-6	.	CASSLNPLQETQYF	TGTGCCAGCAGCTTGAACCCTCTCCAAGAGACCCAGTACTTC
TRBJ1-6	.	TRBV30	TRBD1	CAWSVVTGNSPLHF	TGTGCCTGGAGTGTTGTGACAGGGAATTCACCCCTCCACTTT
TRBJ2-5	.	TRBV6-6	.	CASPPDGTGVEETQYF	TGTGCCAGCCCTCCGGACGGTACGGGGGTCGAGGAGACCCAGTACTTC
TRBJ2-5	.	TRBV11-3	.	CASSLVGETQYF	TGTGCCAGCAGCTTGGTTGGGGAGACCCAGTACTTC
TRBJ2-2	.	TRBV5-1	TRBD2	CASSLAQREVTGELFF	TGCGCCAGCAGCTTGGCCCAGCGGGAGGTCACCGGGGAGCTGTTTTTT